This T cell receptor (beta chain) was captured in a study of a mutant IDH1 vaccine in newly diagnosed glioma. Clones were read by immunoSEQ multiplex PCR, and TCRdb kept only the in-frame ones, dropping some. The repertoire consists of around 32,000 clones, with around 80% occurring once and the leading ten covering about 3.2%. As to this clone: The antigen is undetermined.

CDR1 and CDR2 (germline): SGHDT, YYEEEE. There are 13 residues in the CDR3. V was cut by 4 bases and J by 5 bases, with 12 bases left in between. The sample's time point: week 35, safety follow-up. A 20-mer mutant IDH1 peptide at 300 ug was injected subcutaneously with topical imiquimod. Each patient was administered eight vaccinations, scheduled in weeks 1, 3, 5, 7, 11, 15, 19 and 23. V gene TRBV5-6 combines with J gene TRBJ1-2, with D possibly TRBD1 on 6 matching bases. The starting material was PBMCs, obtained from a glioma patient whose treatment included an IDH1 peptide vaccine. The TCR sequence derives from a man aged 35-49 years with glioma. Some clones in this sample may be carry-over from other donors' samples. The CDR3 spells CASSQGSGYGYTF. The CDR3 nucleotides are TGTGCCAGCAGCCAGGGGTCAGGGTATGGCTACACCTTC.